A single sample gave rise to the 25 T cell receptor beta chains below, sequenced in a study of blood T cell repertoires in COVID-19. TCRdb's copy holds only in-frame clones and misses some; the assay was immunoSEQ multiplex PCR. The table has 200,000 to 300,000 clones, approximately 88% seen once. The sequencing sample was made of PBMCs or T cells enriched from blood (not recorded which). The receptors come from a woman aged 40 to 50 with acute COVID-19.

This clone occurred once. The V and J genes are TRBV27 and TRBJ2-2, with 7 bases that match TRBD2. The junction had 1 base not matched to a gene; V was cut back by 3 bases and J by 6 bases. The CDR3 contains 13 residues. Germline V gene lookup returns CDR1 MNHEY and CDR2 SMNVEV (reference sequence). Here the CDR3 reads CASSFTSAGELFF. Written as DNA, the CDR3 is TGTGCCAGCAGTTTTACTAGCGCCGGGGAGCTGTTTTTT.

The rearrangement links TRBV18 to TRBJ2-5; tentatively, D is TRBD2 (5 bases). The germline gives CDR1 KGHSH, CDR2 LQKENI. V was clipped by 2 bases and J by 1 base, with 8 bases between them. This CDR3 comprises 14 residues. The CDR3 bases are TGTGCCAGCTCACCAAAGGGAGTCCAAGAGACCCAGTACTTC. This encodes CASSPKGVQETQYF.

V and J are TRBV30 and TRBJ1-5; D gene ambiguous. V was pared by 5 bases and J by 1 base, with 9 bases between. The CDR3 contains 13 residues. Germline lookup yields CDR1 GTSNPN and CDR2 SVGIG (reference sequence). Here the CDR3 reads CAWGRGSNQPQHF. In nucleotides, the CDR3 is TGTGCCTGGGGACGAGGAAGCAATCAGCCCCAGCATTTT.

The genes are TRBV6-5 and TRBJ2-2; TRBD2 agrees at 9 bases. The CDR3 sequence is 15 residues long. Per the germline V gene, CDR1 is MNHEY and CDR2 is SVGAGI. Trimming took 8 bases from V and 2 from J; bases not matched to a gene: 6. In nucleotides, the CDR3 is TGTGCCAGCCGGAGCGGGGGGCCCAACACCGGGGAGCTGTTTTTT. This sequence encodes CASRSGGPNTGELFF.

The gene calls are TRBV5-1 and TRBJ2-5; possibly TRBD2 for D (6 bases). Germline V CDR1 and CDR2: SGHRS, YFSETQ. The CDR3 loop spans 13 amino acids. The V and J ends lost 0 bases and 5 bases respectively, with 8 bases between them. The chain's CDR3 is CASSLGLAETQYF. CDR3 sequence (DNA): TGCGCCAGCAGCTTGGGGCTAGCGGAGACCCAGTACTTC.

The CDR3, as DNA: TGTGCCAGCAGCGCCGGCTATAATTCACCCCTCCACTTT. Its translation is CASSAGYNSPLHF. This chain joins TRBV7-2 and TRBJ1-6; unclear D gene. V was trimmed by 5 bases and J by 3 bases, leaving 5 bases between them. Looked up from germline, CDR1 is SGHTA and CDR2 is FQGNSA. This CDR3 has 13 amino acids.

This clone was seen only once. The V and J genes are TRBV29-1 and TRBJ1-1; D is perhaps TRBD1 (6 bases). Germline CDR1 and CDR2: SQVTM and ANQGSEA. The V end lost 5 bases, the J end lost 5 bases, and 18 bases lay between the germline ends. The CDR3 loop spans 14 amino acids. In nucleotides, the CDR3 is TGCAGCGTTCCTTTTAGGGGGGGTCGAACTGAAGCTTTCTTT. Protein sequence: CSVPFRGGRTEAFF.

The chain uses TRBV4-1 and TRBJ1-2; a possible D gene is TRBD1 (6 bases). In germline, CDR1 is MGHRA, CDR2 YSYEKL. The CDR3 length is 15 residues. Trimming took off 1 base at V and 3 bases at J, with 12 bases between the two ends. The CDR3, as DNA: TGCGCCAGCAGCCAAGGAGGGGGAACCGACTATGGCTACACCTTC. Encoded protein: CASSQGGGTDYGYTF.

The chain recombines TRBV7-6 with TRBJ2-1; 8 positions match TRBD1. In germline, CDR1 is SGHVS, CDR2 FNYEAQ. The trim removed 5 bases at V and 15 bases at J, leaving 18 bases unmatched. This CDR3 comprises 15 residues. DNA of the CDR3: TGTGCCAGCAGCCCCCGACCGGGACAGGCCCTCCCTCGGTTCTTC. Protein product: CASSPRPGQALPRFF.

The rearrangement joins TRBV19 to TRBJ2-4, with a possible D match to TRBD1 (5 bases). The CDR3 consists of 14 residues. The V end lost 5 bases, the J end lost 4 bases, and 12 bases lay between the germline ends. Germline V gene data show CDR1 as LNHDA and CDR2 as SQIVND (reference sequence). CDR3 loop: CASSPTDLKNIQYF. CDR3 in DNA: TGTGCCAGTAGTCCGACAGACCTTAAAAACATTCAGTACTTC.

The rearrangement uses TRBV11-3 and TRBJ2-1; no clear D. The V gene's germline CDR1 is SGHNT and CDR2 YENEEA. The V gene lost 5 bases and the J gene lost 9 bases, with 11 bases spanning the gap. There are 12 residues in the CDR3. The CDR3 is CASSGEPLEQFF. CDR3 nucleotide sequence: TGTGCCAGCAGCGGAGAACCCCTTGAGCAGTTCTTC. The full variable domain, with the rest looked up from reference TRBV11-3 and TRBJ2-1, is EAGVVQSPRYKIIEKKQPVAFWCNPISGHNTLYWYLQNLGQGPELLIRYENEEAVDDSQLPKDRFSAERLKGVDSTLKIQPAELGDSAVYLCASSGEPLEQFFGPGTRLTVL.

The chain links TRBV24-1 to TRBJ2-1; D is undetermined. Germline values: CDR1 KGHDR, CDR2 SFDVKD. The CDR3 sequence is 16 residues long. The V gene lost 3 bases and the J gene lost 2 bases, with 13 bases spanning the gap. The chain's CDR3 is CATSDVQPTAYNEQFF. In nucleotides, the CDR3 is TGTGCCACCAGTGATGTACAGCCTACGGCCTACAATGAGCAGTTCTTC.

The V and J genes are TRBV19 and TRBJ1-6; D might be TRBD1 (6 bases). V gave up 3 bases and J gave up 8 bases, with 14 bases separating them. The CDR3 has 15 amino acids. CDR1 and CDR2 (germline): LNHDA, SQIVND (reference sequence). CDR3 DNA: TGTGCCAGTAGTATCCAGGACAGCGTCGATTCACCCCTCCACTTT. It codes for CASSIQDSVDSPLHF.

The J gene is TRBJ2-5, the V gene TRBV13, with a possible D match to TRBD2 (5 bases). V was trimmed by 5 bases and J by 4 bases, leaving 11 bases between them. The CDR3 has 13 amino acids. Germline CDR1 and CDR2: PRHDT and FYEKMQ (reference sequence). The CDR3 DNA reads as TGTGCCAGCAGCGACGGGCGGGCAGAGACCCAGTACTTC. As protein: CASSDGRAETQYF.

This clone was observed a few times. The chain combines TRBV11-2 with TRBJ2-7; D is uncertain. From germline, CDR1 is SGHAT and CDR2 FQNNGV. V was clipped by 6 bases and J by 3 bases, with 9 bases between them. This CDR3 region has 12 residues. The CDR3 protein is CASSLISYEQYF. CDR3 nucleotide sequence: TGTGCCAGCAGTTTAATCAGCTACGAGCAGTACTTC.

This clone is a singleton in its sample. The rearrangement links TRBV30 to TRBJ2-7; the D gene is possibly TRBD1 (6 bases). V was shortened by 1 base and J by 0 bases, with 13 bases between the two germline ends. Germline loops: CDR1 GTSNPN, CDR2 SVGIG (reference sequence). The CDR3 totals 15 residues. This CDR3 is CAWSGQGPLSYEQYF. The CDR3 DNA reads as TGTGCCTGGAGTGGCCAGGGGCCCCTCTCCTACGAGCAGTACTTC.

V usage is TRBV27 and J usage is TRBJ2-1; TRBD2 matches at 7 bases. CDR1 and CDR2 from the germline V gene are MNHEY and SMNVEV (reference sequence). CDR3 length: 18 amino acids. V lost 3 bases, J lost 0 bases, and 11 bases stayed unmatched. This CDR3 is CASSLGGVRRSSYNEQFF. DNA of the CDR3: TGTGCCAGCAGTTTGGGGGGGGTTCGGCGCAGCTCCTACAATGAGCAGTTCTTC.

This clone was detected only once. The rearrangement links TRBV27 to TRBJ2-5, with 8 bases aligning to TRBD1. Unmatched junction bases numbered 5, after V lost 5 bases and J lost 3 bases. This CDR3 contains 14 residues. Germline V gene sequence: CDR1 MNHEY, CDR2 SMNVEV (reference sequence). Here the CDR3 DNA reads TGTGCCAGCAGTCTCCGGACAGGGAAAGAGACCCAGTACTTC. Protein: CASSLRTGKETQYF.

This sequence joins TRBV24-1 and TRBJ1-5; 7 nucleotides match TRBD1. The length of the CDR3 is 15 residues. Trimming removed 9 bases from V and 0 bases from J; junction bases left unmatched: 7. Germline values: CDR1 KGHDR, CDR2 SFDVKD. CDR3 sequence reads: CATSGQRNSNQPQHF. DNA of the CDR3: TGTGCCACCTCGGGACAGCGAAATAGCAATCAGCCCCAGCATTTT.

This chain uses TRBV10-3 with TRBJ2-3; 10 positions match TRBD2. This CDR3 is built from 15 residues. Germline assignment: CDR1 ENHRY and CDR2 SYGVKD. After removal of 2 bases from V and 3 bases from J, the junction contained 2 bases not matched to a gene. The CDR3 nucleotides are TGTGCCATCAGTGAGGGGACTAGCGAGACAGATACGCAGTATTTT. It yields the protein CAISEGTSETDTQYF.

On this clone: The missing conserved phenylalanine or tryptophan at the end of this CDR3 makes a read error likely. The limits of the CDR3 on the DNA are not certain, so only TCRdb's listed CDR3 is given. CDR3 protein: CASSLHRSGL. The chain links TRBV5-8 to TRBJ1-2; TRBD1 reflects the table's D call only, with no check against the DNA. The CDR3 region is 10 residues in length, termini included. In germline, CDR1 is SGHTS, CDR2 YDEGEE.

The V and J genes are TRBV2 and TRBJ1-1; D gene uncertain. Germline V gene data show CDR1 as SNHLY and CDR2 as FYNNEI. The CDR3 spans 15 residues. V was cut by 8 bases and J by 1 base, with 17 bases left in between. The CDR3 DNA sequence: TGTGCCAGCGCCCCATTCCGGGGAGGGAACACTGAAGCTTTCTTT. This gives the protein CASAPFRGGNTEAFF.

The CDR3 loop reads CASSETGDQDYGYTF. The CDR3 DNA is TGTGCCAGCAGTGAGACAGGGGATCAGGACTATGGCTACACCTTC. The V call is TRBV6-2 or TRBV6-3, the J call TRBJ1-2; 8 bases agree with TRBD1. V shed 5 bases and J 3 bases; nucleotides not matched to a gene: 8. Per the germline V gene, CDR1 is MNHEY and CDR2 is SVGEGT. The CDR3 is 15 amino acids.

The chain uses TRBV19 and TRBJ2-4; TRBD1 matches at 9 bases. This CDR3 spans 17 amino acids. Germline V gene sequence: CDR1 LNHDA, CDR2 SQIVND (reference sequence). J was trimmed by 3 bases and V by 3 bases; bases with no gene match: 9. In DNA form, the CDR3 reads TGTGCCAGTAGTATTAATTCACAGGGGGCCGTCAAAAACATTCAGTACTTC. It codes for CASSINSQGAVKNIQYF.

This clone showed up just a few times. The rearrangement links TRBV15 to TRBJ1-2; D uncertain. The CDR3 runs 15 residues. Trimming pared 5 bases from V and 1 base from J, leaving 14 bases between. The V gene's germline CDR1 is LNHNV and CDR2 YYDKDF (reference sequence). CDR3 nucleotides: TGTGCCACCAGCGTAGGGCGGGGAGGTAACTATGGCTACACCTTC. It yields the protein CATSVGRGGNYGYTF. Full variable domain (remainder filled in from reference TRBV15 and TRBJ1-2): DAMVIQNPRYQVTQFGKPVTLSCSQTLNHNVMYWYQQKSSQAPKLLFHYYDKDFNNEADTPDNFQSRRPNTSFCFLDIRSPGLGDTAMYLCATSVGRGGNYGYTFGSGTRLTVV.